The 8 T cell receptor beta chains in this list originate from one sample, sequenced in a study of shared clonotypes between healthy human individuals (dated by TCRdb to the early 2020s). The library was prepared using the immunoSEQ multiplex PCR assay. The table comes from immuneACCESS by way of TCRdb, which keeps in-frame sequences with V and J called. Part of the clones is missing from these tables; in studies checked, under half for an unresolved V gene and the rest for unknown reasons. This sample has more than 2,000,000 clones in its table, and about 92% of those were observed once. The ten largest clones represent 0.35% to 0.45% of the sample. The sequenced material came from naive CD4+ T cells from PBMCs. Explained via the paper, the cell subset or site label denotes: CD45RA+ positively selected. The source of these receptors is a man aged 18 to 29 in good health. Some clones in this sample may be carry-over from other donors' samples.

The chain links TRBV7-2 to TRBJ1-1; D may be TRBD1 (6 bases). V was trimmed by 4 bases and J by 8 bases, leaving 20 bases between them. Germline lookup yields CDR1 SGHTA and CDR2 FQGNSA. CDR3 length equals 15 residues. CDR3 nucleotide sequence: TGTGCCAGCAGCTCGAAGGTTGGGGGGCAAGGGGAAGCTTTCTTT. Residues: CASSSKVGGQGEAFF.

The V gene is TRBV6-1, the J gene TRBJ1-4, with D possibly being TRBD1 (5 bases). The CDR3 sequence is 15 residues long. The germline gives CDR1 MNHNS, CDR2 SASEGT. The germline V and J ends were trimmed by 6 bases and 5 bases, with 16 bases remaining between them. In nucleotides, the CDR3 is TGTGCCAGCAGGTCCCTAGAGACAGCCAATGAAAAACTGTTTTTT. As protein: CASRSLETANEKLFF.

This clone was picked up one time. This chain links TRBV15 with TRBJ2-1; 11 nucleotides align to TRBD2. J was trimmed by 8 bases and V by 0 bases; bases with no gene match: 0. Per germline, CDR1 LNHNV and CDR2 YYDKDF (reference sequence). The CDR3 spans 14 residues. Written as DNA, the CDR3 is TGTGCCACCAGCAGAGAACTAGCGGGAGATGAGCAGTTCTTC. Its protein product is CATSRELAGDEQFF. The full variable domain, with the rest looked up from reference TRBV15 and TRBJ2-1, is DAMVIQNPRYQVTQFGKPVTLSCSQTLNHNVMYWYQQKSSQAPKLLFHYYDKDFNNEADTPDNFQSRRPNTSFCFLDIRSPGLGDTAMYLCATSRELAGDEQFFGPGTRLTVL.

This clone was seen just once. V gene TRBV15 combines with J gene TRBJ2-7, with TRBD1 as a possible D gene (6 bases). This CDR3 contains 15 residues. Germline assignment: CDR1 LNHNV and CDR2 YYDKDF (reference sequence). Trimming removed 3 bases from V and 1 base from J, with 13 bases in between. The CDR3 DNA reads as TGTGCCACCAGCAGCCGGACAGCGATTTCCTACGAGCAGTACTTC. Translated: CATSSRTAISYEQYF.

The chain uses TRBV7-3 and TRBJ2-5; 12 bases align to TRBD2. Looked up from germline, CDR1 is SGHTA and CDR2 is FQGTGA. This CDR3 region has 16 residues. Losses at the gene ends were 2 bases for V and 4 bases for J; bases not matched to a gene: 5. The CDR3 sequence: CASSLELAGGGETQYF. DNA for the CDR3: TGTGCCAGCAGCTTAGAACTAGCGGGAGGAGGAGAGACCCAGTACTTC.

The chain combines TRBV5-1 with TRBJ2-3; TRBD2 agrees at 13 bases. With V trimmed by 0 bases and J by 4 bases, 14 bases remained unmatched. Germline CDR1 and CDR2: SGHRS and YFSETQ. There are 20 residues in the CDR3. The CDR3 nucleotides are TGCGCCAGCAGCTTGGAGTTAATTGGACTAGCGGGAGATGGTCCAGATACGCAGTATTTT. It specifies CASSLELIGLAGDGPDTQYF. The entire variable domain, with the rest obtained from reference TRBV5-1 and TRBJ2-3, is as follows: KAGVTQTPRYLIKTRGQQVTLSCSPISGHRSVSWYQQTPGQGLQFLFEYFSETQRNKGNFPGRFSGRQFSNSRSEMNVSTLELGDSALYLCASSLELIGLAGDGPDTQYFGPGTRLTVL.

This chain connects TRBV27 to TRBJ2-7; the match to TRBD2 covers 9 bases. CDR3 length: 15 residues. Germline V gene data show CDR1 as MNHEY and CDR2 as SMNVEV (reference sequence). Losses at the gene ends were 3 bases for V and 2 bases for J; bases not matched to a gene: 5. The CDR3 is CASSLIGGRAYEQYF. The CDR3 nucleotides read TGTGCCAGCAGTTTGATCGGCGGGAGGGCCTACGAGCAGTACTTC.

CDR3 protein: CASSFSAYTEAFF. CDR3 nucleotide sequence: TGTGCCAGCAGCTTTTCGGCCTACACTGAAGCTTTCTTT. This chain connects TRBV7-3 to TRBJ1-1; D gene unclear. V was clipped by 3 bases and J by 3 bases, with 8 bases between them. Germline loops: CDR1 SGHTA, CDR2 FQGTGA. This CDR3 contains 13 residues.